A single sample is the source of the 4 T cell receptor beta chains below, sequenced in a study of T cells in Graves' hyperthyroidism and ophthalmopathy. RNA transcripts provided the source from which TCR beta CDR3 regions were amplified. During a first-round RT-PCR of the TCR CDR3, the HTBI primer set was used. TCRdb reprocessed the multiplex PCR reads via MiXCR and lists one record per CDR3 protein. The table shows under 800,000 distinct CDR3 sequences, with around 15% occurring only once. The specimen was blood. These receptors originate from a woman under 30 with Graves' hyperthyroidism.

This clonotype has at least ten counts. V is TRBV7-2 and J is TRBJ2-1; TRBD1 agrees at 10 bases. Germline CDR1 is SGHTA and CDR2 is FQGNSA. V was clipped by 4 bases and J by 4 bases; unmatched bases: 10. This CDR3 is built from 17 residues. The CDR3 DNA follows: TGTGCCAGCAGCTCCAACAGTGGGACAGGGGTATACAATGAGCAGTTCTTC. This encodes CASSSNSGTGVYNEQFF.

The sample holds one count of this clonotype. The J gene is TRBJ2-1, the V gene TRBV7-9; D might be TRBD2 (6 bases). Germline V gene sequence: CDR1 SEHNR, CDR2 FQNEAQ (reference sequence). Trimming stripped 2 bases from V and 6 bases from J, with 14 bases between. This CDR3 has 15 amino acids. The CDR3 bases are TGTGCCAGCAGCTTATCGAGGGGAGGTAGCAATGAGCAGTTCTTC. Protein product: CASSLSRGGSNEQFF.

V is TRBV9 and J is TRBJ2-1; 9 positions agree with TRBD2. This CDR3 spans 16 amino acids. Germline CDR1 and CDR2: SGDLS and YYNGEE. J lost 4 bases, V lost 0 bases, and 5 bases had no gene match. Here the CDR3 DNA reads TGTGCCAGCAGCGTAGTGGCGGGAGGGCCTTACAATGAGCAGTTCTTC. Translation gives CASSVVAGGPYNEQFF.

This clonotype was detected only a few times. This could be a read error, since a much larger clone is one nucleotide away. Without the conserved terminal phenylalanine or tryptophan, this CDR3 likely stems from a read error. The rearrangement links TRBV20-1 to TRBJ2-5; the match to TRBD2 covers 7 bases. Germline trimming cut 7 bases from V and 3 bases from J; bases unmatched to any gene: 8. Germline V gene lookup returns CDR1 DFQATT and CDR2 SNEGSKA (reference sequence). This CDR3 is built from 13 residues. The DNA for the CDR3 is TGCAGTGGGGGGAGGGGAGGAGAAGAGACCCAGTACCTC. It translates to CSGGRGGEETQYL.